The source of this TCR beta chain is a study of cytomegalovirus exposure and HLA in healthy donors. Study-wide points: In a later analysis, TCR beta V- and J-gene trimming was associated with a missense DCLRE1C variant.

PCR employed 60 Vbeta and 13 Jbeta primers. Repertoires were generated with immunoSEQ multiplex PCR, while TCRdb's copy carries only in-frame clones and drops some. The repertoire holds 130,000 or so clones, with 77% as singletons. Germline CDR1 and CDR2: SGHTA and FQGNSA. Trimming removed 3 bases from V and 7 bases from J, with 12 bases in between. This CDR3 region has 13 residues. Turning to this clone: The antigen is unknown.

The TCR comes from a woman in her fifties or sixties in good health and CMV-seronegative. This sequence joins TRBV7-2 and TRBJ1-2; D unresolved. The sequenced material came from PBMCs. CDR3: CASSLVSNVGYTF. For the CDR3, the DNA is TGTGCCAGCAGCTTGGTCAGTAACGTTGGCTACACCTTC. Using reference TRBV7-2 and TRBJ1-2 for the parts outside the CDR3, the full variable domain is GAGVSQSPSNKVTEKGKDVELRCDPISGHTALYWYRQSLGQGLEFLIYFQGNSAPDKSGLPSDRFSAERTGGSVSTLTIQRTQQEDSAVYLCASSLVSNVGYTFGSGTRLTVV.